Listed below are T cell receptor beta chains from one sample, sequenced in a study of control samples from healthy donors and cancer patients. Data came from immunoSEQ multiplex PCR; TCRdb stores just in-frame clones and leaves some out. The sample yields 90,000 to 150,000 clones, about 83% seen once. The sequenced sample consisted of blood. The receptors come from a man aged 30 to 45 in good health. Both conserved end residues are part of each CDR3. D genes are given only for firm matches. The size field is filled for only some rows; it gives once, few, many or a size class.

clone_size d_call j_call v_call cdr3_aa cdr3_nt
- - TRBJ1-6 TRBV5-8 CATIKPYGYNSPLHF TGTGCCACTATAAAGCCGTACGGGTATAATTCACCCCTCCACTTT
- - TRBJ1-6 TRBV15 CATSRGGVSYNSPLHF TGTGCCACCAGCAGGGGCGGCGTCTCCTATAATTCACCCCTCCACTTT
few - TRBJ2-5 TRBV7-3 CASSLTGTVLQETQYF TGTGCCAGCAGCTTAACGGGCACAGTGTTGCAAGAGACCCAGTACTTC
few - TRBJ2-2 TRBV5-1 CASSSRDLNTGELFF TGCGCCAGCAGCTCCCGGGACCTGAACACCGGGGAGCTGTTTTTT
- TRBD1 TRBJ1-1 TRBV5-5 CASSLDRAGTEAFF TGTGCCAGCAGCCTTGACAGGGCAGGCACTGAAGCTTTCTTT
- - TRBJ1-1 TRBV2 CASTDNFEAFF TGTGCCAGCACGGACAATTTTGAAGCTTTCTTT
- - TRBJ2-5 TRBV7-9 CASSPQAGVETQYF TGTGCCAGCAGTCCCCAAGCGGGTGTGGAGACCCAGTACTTC
few - TRBJ2-2 TRBV30 CACGTRGYGTGELFF TGTGCCTGCGGAACGAGGGGATACGGCACCGGGGAGCTGTTTTTT
- - TRBJ1-2 TRBV2 CATWTATSYGYTF TGTGCCACCTGGACAGCCACATCCTATGGCTACACCTTC
- TRBD1 TRBJ1-2 TRBV2 CASSPGTGYPYGYTF TGTGCCAGCAGTCCCGGGACAGGGTACCCCTATGGCTACACCTTC
- - TRBJ1-6 TRBV5-1 CASSPLTEPNSPLHF TGCGCCAGCAGCCCTTTGACAGAACCGAATTCACCCCTCCACTTT
- - TRBJ1-1 TRBV28 CASRDGNTEAFF TGTGCCAGCAGGGACGGGAACACTGAAGCTTTCTTT
- - TRBJ1-4 TRBV5-8 CASSLYRGVNDEKLFF TGTGCCAGCAGCTTGTATCGGGGGGTTAATGACGAAAAACTGTTTTTT
- - TRBJ1-1 TRBV27 CASSLSSFRADFTSTEAFF TGTGCCAGCAGTTTATCGTCGTTCAGGGCTGACTTCACCTCCACTGAAGCTTTCTTT
once - TRBJ1-2 TRBV5-4 CASSWLLGSGYGYTF TGTGCCAGCAGCTGGCTCCTGGGTAGCGGCTATGGCTACACCTTC
- - TRBJ2-1 TRBV7-3 CASSLFGGVEQFF TGTGCCAGCAGCTTATTTGGGGGCGTCGAGCAGTTCTTC
- TRBD1 TRBJ1-5 TRBV7-3 CASSPTGGPFQPQHF TGTGCCAGCAGCCCGACAGGGGGCCCCTTTCAGCCCCAGCATTTT